Only a few counts were recorded for the clone carrying this T cell receptor beta chain. What it binds is unknown. This entry belongs to a study of cytomegalovirus exposure and HLA in healthy donors. Study overall: Unique TCRs numbering approximately 81 million, obtained from HLA-typed donors, made up an early data release.

Study results and caveats: In an earlier analysis, about 87% or about 30%: the productive usage of most TCR beta V segments. Analysis performed later found roughly 18,000 TCR beta sequences associated with HLA alleles at 0.05 false discovery rate.

CDR1 MGHDK and CDR2 SYGVNS come from the germline V gene. Trimming at V came to 6 bases and at J to 8 bases, leaving 6 bases not matched to a gene. This CDR3 comprises 13 residues. Primers included in the PCR were 60 Vbeta and 13 Jbeta primers. The data were produced by immunoSEQ multiplex PCR, yet TCRdb's version contains in-frame clones alone and is incomplete. This table has roughly 100,000 clones, around 75% appearing once. The chain has TRBV25-1 and TRBJ1-4; 7 bases match TRBD1. Sequenced material: PBMCs. This TCR came from a female donor in good health and CMV-seronegative. The CDR3 bases are TGTGCCAGCAGGGATACAGGGGCGGAAAAACTGTTTTTT. Translation gives CASRDTGAEKLFF.